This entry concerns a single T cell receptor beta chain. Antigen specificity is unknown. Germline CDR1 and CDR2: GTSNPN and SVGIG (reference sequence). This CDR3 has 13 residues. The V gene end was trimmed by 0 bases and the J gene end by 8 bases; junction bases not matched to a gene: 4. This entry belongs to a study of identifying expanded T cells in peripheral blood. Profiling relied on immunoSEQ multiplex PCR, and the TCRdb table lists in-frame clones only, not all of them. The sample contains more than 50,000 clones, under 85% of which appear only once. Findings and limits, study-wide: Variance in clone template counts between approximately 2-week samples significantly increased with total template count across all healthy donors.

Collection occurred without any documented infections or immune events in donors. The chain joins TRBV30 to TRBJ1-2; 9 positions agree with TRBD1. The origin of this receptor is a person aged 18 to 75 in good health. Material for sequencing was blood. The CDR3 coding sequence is TGTGCCTGGAGTGTACAGGGGGCGGAAGGCTACACCTTC. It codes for CAWSVQGAEGYTF.